The clone carrying this TCR beta chain was observed once. The germline V gene encodes CDR1 SNHLY and CDR2 FYNNEI. This CDR3 contains 13 residues. V lost 8 bases, J lost 7 bases, and 16 bases lay in between. The data were taken from a study of blood T cell repertoires in COVID-19. In the source study's methods: Reference gene primer amplification in the assay estimated nucleated cell counts. The data were produced by immunoSEQ multiplex PCR, yet TCRdb's version contains in-frame clones alone and is incomplete. V, J and clone size are taken as reported in that table, and D and trimming were inferred from the DNA itself. This sample yields 150,000 to 200,000 clones, of which around nine tenths are seen a single time; 3% to 4% belongs to the top ten.

The receptor was derived from a man aged 18 to 35 with active or convalescent COVID-19. Sequencing was done on a sample of peripheral blood. The gene calls are TRBV2 and TRBJ2-3; the D gene is possibly TRBD1 (6 bases). CDR3 nucleotides: TGTGCCAGCCAGGGGCTCGGACTCTATACGCAGTATTTT. Translating gives CASQGLGLYTQYF.